Each of the 23 T cell receptor beta chains below was sequenced from the same sample in a study of T cells after yellow fever vaccination. TCRdb re-called the 5' RACE reads with MiXCR, one entry per CDR3 protein. Of hundreds of thousands of distinct CDR3 sequences listed, 8.7% are singletons. The sequencing here drew on PBMCs, taken on the day of the first yellow fever vaccination. The source of these receptors is a man in his late teens or twenties who received the YFV17D yellow fever vaccine.

The CDR3 loop is CAVRQGPLYEQYF. The CDR3 coding sequence is TGTGCCGTGCGACAGGGGCCCCTCTACGAGCAGTACTTC. J is TRBJ2-7 and V is TRBV10-3, with TRBD1 matching over 8 bases. The CDR3 runs to 13 residues. The germline CDR1 and CDR2 sequences are ENHRY and SYGVKD. The trim removed 11 bases at V and 3 bases at J, leaving 9 bases unmatched.

The chain is built from TRBV18 and TRBJ2-6, with D unclear. The CDR3 covers 19 residues. Between the trimmed V and J ends, which lost 4 bases and 0 bases, there was a span of 19 bases. Germline V gene data show CDR1 as KGHSH and CDR2 as LQKENI. The CDR3: CASSQYPRGSNSGANVLTF. The DNA for the CDR3 is TGTGCCAGCTCACAATATCCTCGAGGCAGCAACTCTGGGGCCAACGTCCTGACTTTC.

This clonotype was detected a few times. The rearrangement joins TRBV4-3 to TRBJ2-7; tentatively, D is TRBD2 (6 bases). The CDR3 sequence is 15 residues long. With 4 bases removed from V and 2 bases from J, the gap between germline ends came to 15 bases. Germline V gene data show CDR1 as LGHNA and CDR2 as YSLEER. DNA for the CDR3: TGCGCCAGCAGCCCAGACCCTCTAGCGACCTACGAGCAGTACTTC. Protein: CASSPDPLATYEQYF.

In its sample, this clonotype was seen many times. J is TRBJ2-7 and V is TRBV18, with TRBD1 matching 7 bases. Germline CDR1 reads KGHSH; CDR2 reads LQKENI. The CDR3 spans 14 residues. V gave up 6 bases and J gave up 5 bases; unmatched junction bases: 10. The CDR3 spells CASSLRDRVHEQYF. The CDR3 DNA sequence: TGTGCCAGCTCCCTCCGAGACAGGGTCCACGAGCAGTACTTC.

The chain joins TRBV4-3 to TRBJ2-5; the match to TRBD2 covers 10 bases. The CDR3 is 14 amino acids. The J segment lost 14 bases and the V segment lost 2 bases, leaving 11 bases of the junction unmatched. CDR1 and CDR2 (germline): LGHNA, YSLEER. The CDR3 DNA reads as TGCGCCAGCAGCCAATCCCTAGCGGGGGCCAACGCATACTTC. Its protein is CASSQSLAGANAYF.

This clonotype was counted between two and nine times. This chain links TRBV25-1 with TRBJ2-7; D might be TRBD1 (5 bases). The CDR3 has 12 amino acids. Trimming shortened V by 6 bases and J by 3 bases, and 9 bases separated the two germline ends. Germline V lookup: CDR1 MGHDK, CDR2 SYGVNS. DNA of the CDR3: TGTGCCAGCAGCGACAGCCTCTACGAGCAGTACTTC. Translating gives CASSDSLYEQYF.

This clonotype was observed many times. The chain couples TRBV20-1 to TRBJ2-5; TRBD2 agrees at 13 bases. The V gene's germline CDR1 is DFQATT and CDR2 SNEGSKA (reference sequence). The length of the CDR3 is 15 residues. This chain's CDR3 is CSGLAGDPSRETQYF. CDR3 nucleotides: TGCAGCGGACTAGCGGGGGACCCGAGTCGGGAGACCCAGTACTTC.

This clonotype showed up many times. The chain is built from TRBV6-5 and TRBJ2-5; D may be TRBD2 (6 bases). The CDR3 has 17 amino acids. Germline CDR1 MNHEY, CDR2 SVGAGI. The ends were cut back, 2 bases at V and 2 bases at J, with 18 bases in the middle. As DNA, the CDR3 is TGTGCCAGCAGTTACAAGGAGGCTAACAGCGGGCAAGAGACCCAGTACTTC. This gives the protein CASSYKEANSGQETQYF.

This clonotype has more than one count but fewer than ten. The rearrangement joins TRBV9 to TRBJ1-2, with a weak D call TRBD1 (5 bases). V lost 0 bases and J lost 4, with 22 bases in between. CDR1 and CDR2 (germline): SGDLS, YYNGEE. CDR3 size: 18 residues. The CDR3 sequence is CASSVEGNIGEGGYGYTF. CDR3 DNA sequence: TGTGCCAGCAGCGTAGAGGGTAACATAGGGGAGGGCGGCTATGGCTACACCTTC.

This clonotype was counted between two and nine times. The genes are TRBV4-3 and TRBJ2-2; D not resolved. V was shortened by 1 base and J by 6 bases, with 9 bases between the two germline ends. The germline CDR1 and CDR2 sequences are LGHNA and YSLEER. This CDR3 is built from 14 residues. The CDR3 reads CASSQGSDSGELFF. For the CDR3, the DNA is TGCGCCAGCAGCCAAGGTTCTGACTCCGGGGAGCTGTTTTTT.

Only a few counts were recorded for this clonotype. The rearrangement joins TRBV2 to TRBJ1-2; possibly TRBD1 for D (5 bases). Between the trimmed V and J ends, which lost 3 bases and 8 bases, there was a span of 13 bases. The CDR3 totals 13 residues. CDR1 is SNHLY, CDR2 FYNNEI, per germline. In DNA form, the CDR3 reads TGTGCCAGCAGTGACCAGGGCCAGAAAGGCTACACCTTC. Its protein product is CASSDQGQKGYTF.

This clonotype was counted between two and nine times. The chain recombines TRBV6-5 with TRBJ2-3, with D possibly being TRBD2 (6 bases). The CDR3 is 16 residues long. V was pared by 0 bases and J by 2 bases, with 12 bases between. Germline V gene lookup returns CDR1 MNHEY and CDR2 SVGAGI. The CDR3 region has the DNA TGTGCCAGCAGTTACTCGAGCGGGTCATTCACAGATACGCAGTATTTT. It is translated as CASSYSSGSFTDTQYF.

This chain links TRBV27 with TRBJ2-7, with D unclear. CDR1 and CDR2 (germline): MNHEY, SMNVEV (reference sequence). The CDR3 length is 15 residues. V lost 6 bases and J lost 2, with 17 bases in between. CDR3 region: CASSPRYHSPYEQYV. Written as DNA, the CDR3 is TGTGCCAGCAGCCCGAGGTATCACAGCCCCTACGAGCAGTACGTC.

The rearrangement uses TRBV27 and TRBJ2-7, with D possibly being TRBD1 (7 bases). V gave up 6 bases and J gave up 4 bases, with 10 bases separating them. The CDR3 totals 12 residues. Per germline, CDR1 MNHEY and CDR2 SMNVEV (reference sequence). The CDR3 coding sequence is TGTGCCAGCAGGACAGGGAGGTACGAGCAGTACTTC. Translation: CASRTGRYEQYF.

With respect to this clonotype: A much larger clone differs from this one at a single base, so this may be a read error. The rearrangement uses TRBV12-3 or TRBV12-4 and TRBJ2-1; weak D call: TRBD1 (6 bases). CDR3 length: 12 amino acids. Deletions cut 3 bases from V and 13 bases from J, with 13 bases between. CDR3 bases: TGTGCCAGCAGTTTCCCTGGGGGCGACCAGTTCTTC. It yields the protein CASSFPGGDQFF.

A few counts support this clonotype. This chain joins TRBV24-1 and TRBJ2-7; D uncertain. CDR3 size: 17 residues. The V gene lost 1 base and the J gene lost 3 bases, with 18 bases spanning the gap. CDR1 and CDR2 from the germline V gene are KGHDR and SFDVKD. The CDR3 spells CATSDLQRAKGHYEQYF. In DNA, the CDR3 is TGTGCCACCAGTGATTTACAAAGGGCCAAGGGTCACTACGAGCAGTACTTC.

This clonotype has only a few counts. The rearrangement links TRBV10-2 to TRBJ2-7; 7 nucleotides agree with TRBD1. CDR1 is WSHSY, CDR2 SAAADI, per germline. This CDR3 has 11 residues. After removal of 6 bases from V and 5 bases from J, the junction contained 1 base not matched to a gene. CDR3 sequence (DNA): TGCGCCAGCAGAGACAGGGACGAGCAGTACTTC. It translates to CASRDRDEQYF.

The V gene is TRBV7-9, the J gene TRBJ2-7; D is uncertain. Per the germline V gene, CDR1 is SEHNR and CDR2 is FQNEAQ (reference sequence). The V gene lost 5 bases and the J gene lost 2 bases, with 7 bases spanning the gap. This CDR3 spans 12 amino acids. CDR3 residues: CASSRIPYEQYF. CDR3 in DNA: TGTGCCAGCAGCCGGATACCCTACGAGCAGTACTTC.

The chain employs TRBV20-1 and TRBJ2-1; D possibly corresponds to TRBD2 (5 bases). This CDR3 has 15 amino acids. CDR1 is DFQATT and CDR2 is SNEGSKA in the germline V gene (reference sequence). The V gene lost 1 base and the J gene lost 16 bases, with 26 bases spanning the gap. CDR3 amino acids: CSARVYSSAYNERFF. The CDR3 nucleotides read TGCAGTGCTAGAGTTTATAGTAGCGCCTACAATGAGCGTTTCTTC.

The J gene is TRBJ2-5, the V gene TRBV7-2, with D perhaps TRBD2 (5 bases). There are 16 residues in the CDR3. The germline V and J ends were trimmed by 0 bases and 2 bases, with 13 bases remaining between them. From germline, CDR1 is SGHTA and CDR2 FQGNSA. The CDR3 DNA reads as TGTGCCAGCAGCTTAGCACTACTAGAGCTTCAAGAGACCCAGTACTTC. Translating gives CASSLALLELQETQYF.

J is TRBJ2-1 and V is TRBV5-1, with 7 bases fitting TRBD1. Germline CDR1 is SGHRS and CDR2 is YFSETQ. This CDR3 has 14 amino acids. J lost 6 bases, V lost 4 bases, and 7 bases had no gene match. In DNA, the CDR3 is TGCGCCAGCAGCATGACAGGGATGGGCAATGAGCAGTTCTTC. Its protein product is CASSMTGMGNEQFF. The full variable domain, rest sourced from reference TRBV5-1 and TRBJ2-1, is KAGVTQTPRYLIKTRGQQVTLSCSPISGHRSVSWYQQTPGQGLQFLFEYFSETQRNKGNFPGRFSGRQFSNSRSEMNVSTLELGDSALYLCASSMTGMGNEQFFGPGTRLTVL.

Ten or more counts support this clonotype. The chain recombines TRBV6-6 with TRBJ1-2; D not certain. Looked up from germline, CDR1 is MNHNY and CDR2 is SVGAGI (reference sequence). This CDR3 is 13 amino acids long. V was shortened by 7 bases and J by 3 bases, with 12 bases between the two germline ends. CDR3 protein: CASTRAHYYGYTF. Written as DNA, the CDR3 is TGTGCCAGCACCCGAGCGCATTACTATGGCTACACCTTC.

This clonotype was picked up a small number of times. V and J are TRBV30 and TRBJ2-7, with 7 bases that match TRBD1. The CDR3 contains 13 residues. Losses at the gene ends were 2 bases for V and 7 bases for J; bases not matched to a gene: 8. Germline lookup yields CDR1 GTSNPN and CDR2 SVGIG (reference sequence). CDR3 DNA sequence: TGTGCCTGGAGTTTGGGACAGCTCTTTGAGCAGTACTTC. It codes for CAWSLGQLFEQYF. The whole variable domain, filled in from reference TRBV30 and TRBJ2-7, reads SQTIHQWPATLVQPVGSPLSLECTVEGTSNPNLYWYRQAAGRGLQLLFYSVGIGQISSEVPQNLSASRPQDRQFILSSKKLLLSDSGFYLCAWSLGQLFEQYFGPGTRLTVT.